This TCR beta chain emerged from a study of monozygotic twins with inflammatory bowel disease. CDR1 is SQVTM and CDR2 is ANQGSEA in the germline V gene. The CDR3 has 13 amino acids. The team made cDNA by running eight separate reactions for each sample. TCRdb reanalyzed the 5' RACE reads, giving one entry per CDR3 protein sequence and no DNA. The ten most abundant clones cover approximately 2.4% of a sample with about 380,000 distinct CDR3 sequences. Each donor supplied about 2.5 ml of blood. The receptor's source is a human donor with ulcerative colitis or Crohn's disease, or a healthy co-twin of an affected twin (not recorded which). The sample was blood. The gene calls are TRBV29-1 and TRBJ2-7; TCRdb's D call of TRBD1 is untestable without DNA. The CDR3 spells CSVGSGTAYEQYF.